These 18 T cell receptor beta chains came from one sample sequenced in a study of T cell responses to AZD1222 COVID-19 vaccine. Only in-frame clones appear in the TCRdb table, and some are missing; sequencing was by immunoSEQ multiplex PCR. The table has some 140,000 clones, about 88% seen once. Sequences were derived from peripheral blood, sampled on day 0 of AZD1222 vaccination. The source is an adult in good health.

The gene calls are TRBV7-2 and TRBJ2-7; D gene ambiguous. V shed 1 base and J shed 4 bases, with 8 bases lying between them. This CDR3 contains 13 residues. The V gene's germline CDR1 is SGHTA and CDR2 FQGNSA. The CDR3 loop reads CASSLDLRYEQYF. The CDR3, as DNA: TGTGCCAGCAGCTTAGACTTACGTTACGAGCAGTACTTC.

The rearrangement links TRBV27 to TRBJ2-7, with a possible D match to TRBD2 (7 bases). The germline CDR1 and CDR2 sequences are MNHEY and SMNVEV (reference sequence). The CDR3 is 15 amino acids. V lost 3 bases and J lost 1, with 13 bases in between. DNA of the CDR3: TGTGCCAGCAGTTTGGACGGGGGGCAATCCTACGAGCAGTACTTC. It encodes CASSLDGGQSYEQYF.

The V gene is TRBV5-6, the J gene TRBJ2-1, with a weak D call TRBD2 (5 bases). The CDR3 runs to 13 residues. Trimming stripped 0 bases from V and 8 bases from J, with 9 bases between. Germline V gives CDR1 SGHDT, CDR2 YYEEEE. CDR3 nucleotides: TGTGCCAGCAGCTTGGCCAGCGGTCATGAGCAGTTCTTC. This gives the protein CASSLASGHEQFF.

V usage is TRBV28 and J usage is TRBJ2-7; 8 bases fit TRBD1. The CDR3 runs 11 residues. V lost 7 bases to trimming and J lost 5 bases; unmatched junction nucleotides: 1. Germline V gene sequence: CDR1 MDHEN, CDR2 SYDVKM. CDR3 region: CASTDRDEQYF. The CDR3 DNA reads as TGTGCCAGCACGGACAGGGACGAGCAGTACTTC.

The rearrangement links TRBV24-1 to TRBJ2-7; the match to TRBD1 covers 9 bases. Trimming took 3 bases from V and 5 from J; bases not matched to a gene: 7. The CDR3 sequence is 15 residues long. CDR1 is KGHDR, CDR2 SFDVKD, per germline. The CDR3 DNA reads TGTGCCACCAGTGATGACGGGACAGGGCTACACGAGCAGTACTTC. It specifies CATSDDGTGLHEQYF.

The V gene is TRBV6-5, the J gene TRBJ1-6; D gene unclear. Germline CDR1 is MNHEY and CDR2 is SVGAGI. The CDR3 spans 13 residues. Trimming removed 11 bases from V and 5 bases from J, with 13 bases in between. DNA of the CDR3: TGTGCCGTTGAACCCGGGAATAATTCACCCCTCCACTTT. Translation gives CAVEPGNNSPLHF.

This sequence joins TRBV7-7 and TRBJ1-5, with TRBD1 as a possible D gene (5 bases). Per the germline V gene, CDR1 is SSHAT and CDR2 is FNYEAQ (reference sequence). This CDR3 has 16 residues. With 0 bases removed from V and 2 bases from J, the gap between germline ends came to 11 bases. Here the CDR3 reads CASSLAPRGRNQPQHF. Here the CDR3 DNA reads TGTGCCAGCAGCTTAGCGCCCCGGGGACGCAATCAGCCCCAGCATTTT.

In nucleotides, the CDR3 is TGTGCCAGTAGTTATCCACAGGAGAATCAGCCCCAGCATTTT. Amino acid sequence: CASSYPQENQPQHF. The chain recombines TRBV19 with TRBJ1-5; a weak D match, TRBD1 (5 bases). Germline loops: CDR1 LNHDA, CDR2 SQIVND (reference sequence). The length of the CDR3 is 14 residues. Trimming pared 5 bases from V and 4 bases from J, leaving 12 bases between.

The sample holds one count of this clone. The chain couples TRBV5-4 to TRBJ1-5, with D possibly being TRBD1 (6 bases). Trimming removed 0 bases from V and 1 base from J, with 8 bases in between. CDR1 is SGHNT and CDR2 is YYREEE in the germline V gene (reference sequence). The CDR3 spans 15 residues. CDR3 amino acids: CASSLGGASNQPQHF. The DNA for the CDR3 is TGTGCCAGCAGCTTGGGGGGGGCGAGCAATCAGCCCCAGCATTTT.

V usage is TRBV6-5 and J usage is TRBJ1-3, with unresolved D. In germline, CDR1 is MNHEY, CDR2 SVGAGI. The V end was cut by 5 bases, the J end by 3 bases, with 8 bases between. The CDR3 is 13 residues long. CDR3 nucleotides: TGTGCCAGCAGTCCTGGGATTGGAAACACCATATATTTT. Its protein is CASSPGIGNTIYF.

The chain is built from TRBV29-1 and TRBJ2-7; 9 bases line up with TRBD1. Trimming cost V 6 bases and J 0 bases; bases outside gene matches: 3. Per germline, CDR1 SQVTM and CDR2 ANQGSEA. The CDR3 extends over 13 amino acids. The DNA for the CDR3 is TGCAGCGTCGGACAGGGGTTCTCCTACGAGCAGTACTTC. This sequence encodes CSVGQGFSYEQYF.

This chain joins TRBV19 and TRBJ1-5; D might be TRBD1 (6 bases). V lost 6 bases and J lost 4, with 16 bases in between. The CDR3 runs to 15 residues. Germline assignment: CDR1 LNHDA and CDR2 SQIVND (reference sequence). CDR3 nucleotides: TGTGCCAGTAGGACACCGGGACAAGAAAATCAGCCCCAGCATTTT. It codes for CASRTPGQENQPQHF.

This chain connects TRBV2 to TRBJ2-7, with 8 bases that match TRBD2. This CDR3 contains 15 residues. Germline lookup yields CDR1 SNHLY and CDR2 FYNNEI. With V trimmed by 3 bases and J by 7 bases, 11 bases remained unmatched. The DNA of the CDR3 is TGTGCCAGCAGTGAGTATACTAGCGGAGCAAAGGAGCAGTACTTC. Its protein product is CASSEYTSGAKEQYF.

V is TRBV10-3 and J is TRBJ1-1; D remains unclear. The CDR3 is 13 residues long. Germline V gene data show CDR1 as ENHRY and CDR2 as SYGVKD. The germline V and J ends were trimmed by 6 bases and 0 bases, with 8 bases remaining between them. CDR3 nucleotides: TGTGCCATCAGGAGAGATATGAACACTGAAGCTTTCTTT. This codes for CAIRRDMNTEAFF.

The chain couples TRBV7-2 to TRBJ1-2; 7 bases align to TRBD1. Looked up from germline, CDR1 is SGHTA and CDR2 is FQGNSA. The CDR3 is 15 residues long. With V trimmed by 6 bases and J by 6 bases, 13 bases remained unmatched. The CDR3 reads CASSSRGHRGDGYTF. The CDR3 DNA reads TGTGCCAGCAGTTCGAGGGGCCACAGGGGCGATGGCTACACCTTC.

The chain joins TRBV5-1 to TRBJ2-5; D gene ambiguous. Germline V lookup: CDR1 SGHRS, CDR2 YFSETQ. The CDR3 length is 15 residues. V gave up 0 bases and J gave up 2 bases, with 11 bases separating them. The CDR3 bases are TGCGCCAGCAGCTTGGAGGTCGGCGTACAAGAGACCCAGTACTTC. Its protein product is CASSLEVGVQETQYF.

This chain links TRBV5-1 with TRBJ2-7; D is possibly TRBD1 or TRBD2 (5 bases each). The germline V gene has CDR1 SGHRS and CDR2 YFSETQ. V was shortened by 4 bases and J by 2 bases, with 19 bases between the two germline ends. The CDR3 runs to 16 residues. CDR3 in amino acids: CASSPGQGVSTYEQYF. The CDR3 coding sequence is TGCGCCAGCAGCCCAGGGCAGGGAGTTTCTACCTACGAGCAGTACTTC.

The rearrangement joins TRBV7-2 to TRBJ2-2; D gene uncertain. Germline loops: CDR1 SGHTA, CDR2 FQGNSA. V shed 3 bases and J shed 5 bases, with 4 bases lying between them. This CDR3 contains 12 residues. For the CDR3, the DNA is TGTGCCAGCAGCTTGGGGACCGGGGAGCTGTTTTTT. It yields the protein CASSLGTGELFF. Filled out from reference TRBV7-2 and TRBJ2-2, the complete variable domain reads GAGVSQSPSNKVTEKGKDVELRCDPISGHTALYWYRQSLGQGLEFLIYFQGNSAPDKSGLPSDRFSAERTGGSVSTLTIQRTQQEDSAVYLCASSLGTGELFFGEGSRLTVL.